A single TCR beta chain is shown here with its context. The entry originates in a study of T cells after yellow fever vaccination. CDR3 length: 17 residues. CDR1 and CDR2 from the germline V gene are MNHEY and SMNVEV (reference sequence). Trimming shortened V by 2 bases and J by 0 bases, and 15 bases separated the two germline ends. TCRdb itself ran the 5' RACE reads through MiXCR, one entry per CDR3 protein. The table has approximately 510,000 distinct CDR3 sequences, roughly 22% seen once. The gene calls are TRBV27 and TRBJ2-3, with a tentative D call TRBD1 (6 bases). This receptor was obtained from a man between 18 and 35 years old who received the YFV17D yellow fever vaccine. Sequencing used PBMCs, obtained approximately 20 days after the first yellow fever vaccination. The CDR3 reads CASSLGIYRASTDTQYF. The CDR3 DNA sequence: TGTGCCAGCAGTTTAGGCATTTACAGGGCTAGCACAGATACGCAGTATTTT.